This T cell receptor (beta chain) was sequenced for a study of T cell repertoires in cytomegalovirus infection. Overall study: CMV infection together with matching HLA type was indicated by public TCR beta signatures.

Study results and limitations: HLA-C-restricted TCR beta clonotypes specific for CMV led the ex vivo response.

This clonotype came up many times. Its matching antigen is unknown. Trimming pared 1 base from V and 2 bases from J, leaving 9 bases between. Germline loops: CDR1 SEHNR, CDR2 FQNEAQ (reference sequence). This CDR3 has 15 amino acids. TCRdb re-analysed the reads in MiXCR, keeping a single row per CDR3 protein. The data show roughly 45,000 distinct CDR3 sequences, 20% seen once. The V gene is TRBV7-9, the J gene TRBJ2-1; no reliable D call. The receptor's source is a human donor in good health (CMV status not recorded). Some clones in this sample may be carry-over from other donors' samples. The sample was PBMCs, sequenced either directly or after in vitro stimulation (not recorded which). The CDR3 spells CASSLDRGPYNEQFF. CDR3 sequence (DNA): TGTGCCAGCAGCTTAGATAGAGGCCCCTACAATGAGCAGTTCTTC. The variable domain in full, with the rest retrieved from reference TRBV7-9 and TRBJ2-1, is DTGVSQNPRHKITKRGQNVTFRCDPISEHNRLYWYRQTLGQGPEFLTYFQNEAQLEKSRLLSDRFSAERPKGSFSTLEIQRTEQGDSAMYLCASSLDRGPYNEQFFGPGTRLTVL.